The present T cell receptor beta chain was sequenced within a study of T cell repertoires in cytomegalovirus infection (dated by TCRdb to the late 2010s). For the wider study: The HLA type of each donor mattered for the analysis, because public TCR beta signatures pointed to carriage of CMV infection along with the matching HLA type.

This clonotype occurred many times. There is no known antigen for this receptor. No base-level quality is on record; no much larger clone is a single base apart. Including cysteine and phenylalanine, the CDR3 has 15 amino acids. This entry keeps only the CDR3 DNA: 45 bases, framed from base 1. V lost 5 bases and J lost 0 bases, and the count of bases not matched to a germline gene is 6. The germline V gene sets CDR1 to SGHTA and CDR2 to FQGNSA. Summary of the overall study and its limitations: In the ex vivo response, HLA-C-restricted CMV-specific TCR beta clonotypes were dominant, and in two of eight donors the single most frequent clonotype came from this HLA-C-restricted group. Carriers of CMV infection plus the relevant HLA type were discriminated by the cumulative frequency of public TCR beta family members in the study cohort and in an independent approximately 360-donor cohort.

This sample was sequenced with an Illumina HiSeq 1500. Starting from the raw public reads, TCRdb applied fastp trimming at Q25, assembled clones with MiXCR and retained in-frame beta chains. Rows are combined by CDR3 protein, so each entry shows the most common genes and DNA. In this sample the table shows tens of thousands of distinct CDR3 sequences, about 33% of which occur a single time. The biggest ten clones account for around 70% of the sample. The TCR originated in a human donor in good health (CMV status not recorded). Some clones in this sample may be carry-over from other donors' samples. Sequencing used PBMCs, sequenced either directly or after in vitro stimulation (not recorded which). The chain is assembled from TRBV7-2 and TRBJ2-5; 7 central nucleotides agree with TRBD2. The CDR3: CASSRTRPYQETQYF. The nucleotide sequence reads TGTGCCAGCAGCAGGACTAGGCCTTACCAAGAGACCCAGTACTTC.